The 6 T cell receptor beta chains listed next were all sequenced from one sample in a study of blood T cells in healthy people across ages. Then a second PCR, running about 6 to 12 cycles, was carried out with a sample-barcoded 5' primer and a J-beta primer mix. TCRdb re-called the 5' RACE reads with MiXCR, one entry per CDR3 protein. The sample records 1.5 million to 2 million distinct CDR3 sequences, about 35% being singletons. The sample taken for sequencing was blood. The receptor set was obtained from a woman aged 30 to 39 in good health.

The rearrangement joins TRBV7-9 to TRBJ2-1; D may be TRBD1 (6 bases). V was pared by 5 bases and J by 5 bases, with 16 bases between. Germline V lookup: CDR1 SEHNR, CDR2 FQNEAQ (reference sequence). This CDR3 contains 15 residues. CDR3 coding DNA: TGTGCCAGCAGCACGACCGGGACACTAGACAATGAGCAGTTCTTC. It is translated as CASSTTGTLDNEQFF.

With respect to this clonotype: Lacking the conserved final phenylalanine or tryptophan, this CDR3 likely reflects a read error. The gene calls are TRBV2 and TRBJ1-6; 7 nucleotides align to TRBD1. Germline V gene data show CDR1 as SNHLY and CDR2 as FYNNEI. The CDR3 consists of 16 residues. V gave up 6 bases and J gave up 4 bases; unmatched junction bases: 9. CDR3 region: CASSFTGTEYNSPLHL. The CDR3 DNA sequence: TGTGCCAGCAGCTTCACCGGGACAGAATATAATTCACCCCTCCACTTG.

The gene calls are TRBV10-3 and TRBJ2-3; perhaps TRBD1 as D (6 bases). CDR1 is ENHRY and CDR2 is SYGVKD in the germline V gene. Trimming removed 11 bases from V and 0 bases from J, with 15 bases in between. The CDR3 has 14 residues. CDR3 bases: TGTGCCTCTACGGACAGCTCCAGCACAGATACGCAGTATTTT. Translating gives CASTDSSSTDTQYF.

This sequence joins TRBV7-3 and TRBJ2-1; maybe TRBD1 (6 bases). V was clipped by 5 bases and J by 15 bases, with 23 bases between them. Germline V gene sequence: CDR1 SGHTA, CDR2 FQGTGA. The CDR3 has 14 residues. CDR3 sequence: CASSVNGGPATRFF. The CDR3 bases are TGTGCCAGCAGCGTAAATGGGGGCCCAGCCACTAGGTTCTTC.

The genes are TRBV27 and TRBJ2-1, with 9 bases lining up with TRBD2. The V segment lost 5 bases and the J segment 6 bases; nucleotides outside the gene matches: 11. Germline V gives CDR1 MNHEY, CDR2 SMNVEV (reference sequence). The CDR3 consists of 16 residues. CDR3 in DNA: TGTGCCAGCAGTGCCAGCCTACTAGCGGGCCTCAATGAGCAGTTCTTC. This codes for CASSASLLAGLNEQFF.

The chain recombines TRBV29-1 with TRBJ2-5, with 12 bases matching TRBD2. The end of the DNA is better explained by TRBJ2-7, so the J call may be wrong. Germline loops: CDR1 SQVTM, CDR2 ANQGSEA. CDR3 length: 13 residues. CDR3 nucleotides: TGCAGCGTTGGGACTAGCGGGATTTACGAGCAGTACTTC. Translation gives CSVGTSGIYEQYF.